The sequence of this T cell receptor beta chain was determined in a study of T-cell reconstitution after alpha-beta-depleted transplantation in children listed by TCRdb under 2016. Regarding the complete study: Using TCR repertoire profiling, the study quantitatively followed how T-cell immune reconstitution unfolded in children after TCRalphabeta/CD19-depleted allogeneic hematopoietic cell transplantation.

CDR1 and CDR2 are drawn from the germline V gene: MNHNS, SASEGT. Germline trimming: 10 bases from V, 2 bases from J; junction bases outside gene matches: 5. From the cysteine through the phenylalanine, the CDR3 covers 14 amino acids. Only the CDR3 part of the read is kept: 42 bases, read in frame from the first base. Only a few counts were recorded for this clonotype. Its antigen target is currently unknown. Base qualities are not provided; no much larger clone lies one nucleotide away. The library was made by PCR. The listed sequencing device is Illumina HiSeq 2500. Molecular barcoding was employed in the preparation of TCR libraries, with unique molecular identifiers being used to normalize TCRbeta repertoire quantification. TCRdb ran its own pipeline on the public reads, namely fastp trimming at Q25 and MiXCR clone calling, and kept in-frame beta chains. Rows are unified per CDR3 protein, each entry keeping the most common DNA and genes. The sample table holds about 600,000 distinct CDR3 sequences, of which roughly a tenth were seen once. Of the sample, about 4% falls within the top ten clones.

This clonotype originated in a human donor who donated a stem cell graft to a child with acute myeloid leukemia. The V and J segments used are TRBV6-1 and TRBJ1-4, with 9 junctional bases fitting TRBD1. Sequences were derived from PBMCs from the stem cell graft donor, sampled from the stem cell graft. The nucleotides are TGTGCCACCACAGGGGGCCGGACTAATGAAAAACTGTTTTTT. Translation gives CATTGGRTNEKLFF.